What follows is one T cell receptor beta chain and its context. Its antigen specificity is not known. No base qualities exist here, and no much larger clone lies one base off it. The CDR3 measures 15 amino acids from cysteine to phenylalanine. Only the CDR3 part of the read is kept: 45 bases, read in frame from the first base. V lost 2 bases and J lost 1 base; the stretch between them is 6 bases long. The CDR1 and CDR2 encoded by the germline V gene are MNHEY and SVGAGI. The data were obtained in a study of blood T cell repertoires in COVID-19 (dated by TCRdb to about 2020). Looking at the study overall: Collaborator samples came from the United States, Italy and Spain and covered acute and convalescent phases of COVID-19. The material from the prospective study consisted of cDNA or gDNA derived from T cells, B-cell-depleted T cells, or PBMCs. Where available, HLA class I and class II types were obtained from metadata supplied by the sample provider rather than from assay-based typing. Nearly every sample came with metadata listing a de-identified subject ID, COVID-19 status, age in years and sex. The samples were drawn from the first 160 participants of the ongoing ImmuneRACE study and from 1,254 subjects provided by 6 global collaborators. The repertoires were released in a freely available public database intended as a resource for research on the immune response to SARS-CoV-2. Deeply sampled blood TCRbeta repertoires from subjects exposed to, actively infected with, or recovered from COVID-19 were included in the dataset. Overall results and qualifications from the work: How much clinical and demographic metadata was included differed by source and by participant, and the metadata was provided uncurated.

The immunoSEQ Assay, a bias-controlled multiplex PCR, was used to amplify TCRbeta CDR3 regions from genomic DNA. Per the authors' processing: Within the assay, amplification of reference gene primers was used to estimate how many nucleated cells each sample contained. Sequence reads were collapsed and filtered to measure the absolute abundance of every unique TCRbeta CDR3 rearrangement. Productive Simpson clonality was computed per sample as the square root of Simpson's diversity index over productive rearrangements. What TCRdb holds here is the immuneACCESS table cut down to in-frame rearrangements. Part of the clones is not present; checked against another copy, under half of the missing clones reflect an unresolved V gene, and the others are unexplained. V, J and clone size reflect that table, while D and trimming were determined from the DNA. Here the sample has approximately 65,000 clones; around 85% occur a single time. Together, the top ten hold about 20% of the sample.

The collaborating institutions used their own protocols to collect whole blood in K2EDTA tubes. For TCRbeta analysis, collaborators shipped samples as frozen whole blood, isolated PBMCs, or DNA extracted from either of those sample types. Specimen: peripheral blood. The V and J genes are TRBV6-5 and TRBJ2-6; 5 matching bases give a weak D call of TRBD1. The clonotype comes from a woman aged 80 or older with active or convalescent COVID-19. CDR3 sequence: CASSYKGSGANVLTF. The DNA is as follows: TGTGCCAGCAGTTACAAGGGGTCTGGGGCCAACGTCCTGACTTTC.